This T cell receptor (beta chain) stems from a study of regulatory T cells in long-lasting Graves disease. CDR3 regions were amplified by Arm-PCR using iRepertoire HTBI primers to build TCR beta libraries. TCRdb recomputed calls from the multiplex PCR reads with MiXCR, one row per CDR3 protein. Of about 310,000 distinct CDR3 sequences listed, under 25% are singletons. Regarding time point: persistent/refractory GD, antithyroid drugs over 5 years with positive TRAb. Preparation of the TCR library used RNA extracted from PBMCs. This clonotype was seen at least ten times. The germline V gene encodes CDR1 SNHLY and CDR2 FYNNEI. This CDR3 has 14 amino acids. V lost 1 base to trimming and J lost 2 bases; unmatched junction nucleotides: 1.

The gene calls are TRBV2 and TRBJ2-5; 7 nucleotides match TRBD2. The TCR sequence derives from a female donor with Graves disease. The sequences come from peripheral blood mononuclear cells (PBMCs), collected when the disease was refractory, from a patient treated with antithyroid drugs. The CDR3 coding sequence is TGTGCCAGCAGTGAAGTGGGACTACAAGAGACCCAGTACTTC. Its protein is CASSEVGLQETQYF.